These 22 T cell receptor beta chains were sequenced from one sample in a study of blood T cell repertoires in COVID-19. Repertoires were generated with immunoSEQ multiplex PCR, while TCRdb's copy carries only in-frame clones and drops some. The sample carries 100,000 to 130,000 clones, 70% to 90% recorded once. The sequenced material came from peripheral blood. These receptors originate from a man aged 40-49 years with active or convalescent COVID-19.

This chain joins TRBV3-1 (or the pseudogene TRBV3-2) and TRBJ2-1; D unresolved. The CDR3 runs 14 residues. Germline V CDR1 and CDR2: LGHDT, YNNKEL (reference sequence). The V and J ends lost 4 bases and 0 bases respectively, with 7 bases between them. The CDR3 DNA sequence: TGTGCCAGCAGCCCTACCTTCTCCTACAATGAGCAGTTCTTC. Translation: CASSPTFSYNEQFF.

The chain has TRBV15 and TRBJ1-1; no definite D call. V lost 1 base and J 5 bases, leaving 11 bases between the germline ends. This CDR3 contains 14 residues. The germline CDR1 and CDR2 sequences are LNHNV and YYDKDF (reference sequence). CDR3 DNA: TGTGCCACCAGCAGAGGTACGGGTAGGACTGAAGCTTTCTTT. Protein product: CATSRGTGRTEAFF.

In nucleotides, the CDR3 is TGTGCCAGTAGTACCAGGGCCGCTTCCTACGAGCAGTACTTC. Amino acids: CASSTRAASYEQYF. The chain combines TRBV19 with TRBJ2-7, with a possible D match to TRBD1 (5 bases). V shed 4 bases and J shed 1 base, with 11 bases lying between them. CDR3 size: 14 residues. Looked up from germline, CDR1 is LNHDA and CDR2 is SQIVND (reference sequence).

This clone was observed a single time. This chain links TRBV28 with TRBJ2-1, with TRBD2 matching over 9 bases. Germline CDR1 is MDHEN and CDR2 is SYDVKM. The trim removed 7 bases at V and 6 bases at J, leaving 7 bases unmatched. The CDR3 covers 14 residues. The CDR3 coding sequence is TGTGCCAGCACGGTGAGGCGGGAGGGCAATGAGCAGTTCTTC. It is translated as CASTVRREGNEQFF. Full variable domain (rest looked up from reference TRBV28 and TRBJ2-1): DVKVTQSSRYLVKRTGEKVFLECVQDMDHENMFWYRQDPGLGLRLIYFSYDVKMKEKGDIPEGYSVSREKKERFSLILESASTNQTSMYLCASTVRREGNEQFFGPGTRLTVL.

The V gene is TRBV20-1, the J gene TRBJ2-1; D may be TRBD2 (6 bases). Germline V gene data show CDR1 as DFQATT and CDR2 as SNEGSKA (reference sequence). Trimming stripped 3 bases from V and 8 bases from J, with 8 bases between. The CDR3 covers 11 residues. The CDR3 loop is CSAREGYEQFF. The DNA of the CDR3 is TGCAGTGCTAGGGAGGGGTATGAGCAGTTCTTC.

The CDR3, as DNA: TGTGCCAGCAGCCTCGGGACAGCGGTTACAGATACGCAGTATTTT. Its protein is CASSLGTAVTDTQYF. The chain has TRBV6-7 and TRBJ2-3, with 7 bases lining up with TRBD1. TRBV6-7 is given ORF status, its function remaining uncertain. V shed 6 bases, J shed 3 bases, and the junction held 9 bases outside the gene matches. The CDR3 covers 15 residues.

The chain has TRBV19 and TRBJ1-2; perhaps TRBD1 as D (6 bases). The V gene lost 3 bases and the J gene lost 2 bases, with 10 bases spanning the gap. This CDR3 contains 14 residues. CDR1 and CDR2 from the germline V gene are LNHDA and SQIVND (reference sequence). CDR3 sequence: CASSIPGHNYGYTF. The CDR3 DNA is TGTGCCAGTAGTATCCCGGGACACAACTATGGCTACACCTTC.

The V gene is TRBV30, the J gene TRBJ1-5; no firm D call. CDR1 GTSNPN and CDR2 SVGIG come from the germline V gene (reference sequence). V lost 1 base and J 1 base, leaving 14 bases between the germline ends. CDR3 size: 16 residues. The CDR3 coding sequence is TGTGCCTGGAGTGCGGCGGGATTTACAAGCAATCAGCCCCAGCATTTT. It specifies CAWSAAGFTSNQPQHF.

The gene calls are TRBV19 and TRBJ2-5; 7 bases are a match to TRBD2. The germline CDR1 and CDR2 sequences are LNHDA and SQIVND (reference sequence). This CDR3 region has 15 residues. V was clipped by 10 bases and J by 0 bases; unmatched bases: 11. CDR3: CATSPSGKYQETQYF. The CDR3 region has the DNA TGTGCCACTTCTCCTAGCGGCAAGTACCAAGAGACCCAGTACTTC.

The J gene is TRBJ2-3, the V gene TRBV28, with 10 bases identical to TRBD1. Germline CDR1 MDHEN, CDR2 SYDVKM. J gave up 1 base and V 7 bases, and 5 bases lay outside the gene matches. The CDR3 is made up of 15 amino acids. CDR3 in DNA: TGTGCCAGCACCACCGGACAGGGGGGCACAGATACGCAGTATTTT. Translated: CASTTGQGGTDTQYF.

The V gene is TRBV11-2, the J gene TRBJ2-1; 8 bases are shared with TRBD1. The CDR3 covers 13 residues. Germline trimming cut 3 bases from V and 6 bases from J; bases unmatched to any gene: 1. CDR1 is SGHAT, CDR2 FQNNGV, per germline. CDR3 in amino acids: CASSFTGGNEQFF. As DNA, the CDR3 is TGTGCCAGCAGCTTTACAGGGGGCAATGAGCAGTTCTTC.

V and J are TRBV6-2 or TRBV6-3 and TRBJ2-7; TRBD2 matches 7 bases. Germline assignment: CDR1 MNHEY and CDR2 SVGEGT. V was clipped by 6 bases and J by 6 bases; unmatched bases: 8. The CDR3 consists of 13 residues. Here the CDR3 DNA reads TGTGCCAGCAGCCCAAGACTAGCTGGCGAGCAGTACTTC. Translation gives CASSPRLAGEQYF.

This chain uses TRBV18 with TRBJ2-5; 11 bases are shared with TRBD2. Germline V gives CDR1 KGHSH, CDR2 LQKENI. This CDR3 spans 19 amino acids. Germline trimming cut 6 bases from V and 4 bases from J; bases unmatched to any gene: 19. In DNA, the CDR3 is TGTGCCAGCTCCCGCGCCCTCTCCGGACTAGCGGGTAGAGGAGAGACCCAGTACTTC. Amino acids: CASSRALSGLAGRGETQYF. The full variable domain, with the rest looked up from reference TRBV18 and TRBJ2-5, is NAGVMQNPRHLVRRRGQEARLRCSPMKGHSHVYWYRQLPEEGLKFMVYLQKENIIDESGMPKERFSAEFPKEGPSILRIQQVVRGDSAAYFCASSRALSGLAGRGETQYFGPGTRLLVL.

The chain joins TRBV29-1 to TRBJ2-2, with 9 bases lining up with TRBD1. The CDR3 consists of 14 residues. The V gene's germline CDR1 is SQVTM and CDR2 ANQGSEA. Germline trimming cut 7 bases from V and 7 bases from J; bases unmatched to any gene: 10. The DNA of the CDR3 is TGCAGCGCCCCCCTACAGGGGGCGGGCGGGGAGCTGTTTTTT. Amino acids: CSAPLQGAGGELFF.

The chain uses TRBV5-4 and TRBJ1-5, with D maybe TRBD1 (6 bases). Trimming stripped 4 bases from V and 6 bases from J, with 11 bases between. The CDR3 has 13 residues. Germline CDR1 is SGHNT and CDR2 is YYREEE (reference sequence). The CDR3 DNA is TGTGCCAGCAGCCCTGGCAGGGGTCAGCCCCAGCATTTT. Its protein is CASSPGRGQPQHF. Based on the CDR3 plus reference TRBV5-4 and TRBJ1-5, the full variable domain is ETGVTQSPTHLIKTRGQQVTLRCSSQSGHNTVSWYQQALGQGPQFIFQYYREEENGRGNFPPRFSGLQFPNYSSELNVNALELDDSALYLCASSPGRGQPQHFGDGTRLSIL.

The chain employs TRBV27 and TRBJ2-7; 14 bases are a match to TRBD2. After removal of 7 bases from V and 3 bases from J, the junction contained 5 bases not matched to a gene. Germline values: CDR1 MNHEY, CDR2 SMNVEV (reference sequence). The CDR3 has 15 residues. CDR3 DNA: TGTGCCAGCATGACTAGCGGGAGGGCCCGCTACGAGCAGTACTTC. It yields the protein CASMTSGRARYEQYF.

This sequence joins TRBV27 and TRBJ1-1, with TRBD1 matching 10 bases. Trimming cost V 6 bases and J 4 bases; bases outside gene matches: 2. Germline V gene sequence: CDR1 MNHEY, CDR2 SMNVEV (reference sequence). The CDR3 contains 13 residues. CDR3 loop: CASRRTGGTEAFF. For the CDR3, the DNA is TGTGCCAGCAGGCGGACAGGGGGCACTGAAGCTTTCTTT.

Here the CDR3 DNA reads TGTGCCAGCAGCGTAGGCGGGTTTGGGAGCTACGAGCAGTACTTC. Its translation is CASSVGGFGSYEQYF. The chain recombines TRBV9 with TRBJ2-7, with D tentatively TRBD2 (5 bases). Trimming pared 0 bases from V and 3 bases from J, leaving 13 bases between. Per germline, CDR1 SGDLS and CDR2 YYNGEE. This CDR3 contains 15 residues.

V is TRBV2 and J is TRBJ2-1, with 7 bases matching TRBD2. The germline V gene encodes CDR1 SNHLY and CDR2 FYNNEI. The junction had 5 bases not matched to a gene; V was cut back by 6 bases and J by 0 bases. CDR3 length: 15 residues. CDR3 sequence: CASSASGRSYNEQFF. The DNA of the CDR3 is TGTGCCAGCAGCGCTAGCGGACGCTCCTACAATGAGCAGTTCTTC.

In regard to this clone: Different DNA sequences within this sample yield the same CDR3. The V and J genes are TRBV9 and TRBJ2-5, with a weak D call TRBD1 (5 bases). CDR1 and CDR2 from the germline V gene are SGDLS and YYNGEE. This CDR3 region has 15 residues. V lost 2 bases to trimming and J lost 1 base, with 12 bases between them. CDR3 sequence (DNA): TGTGCCAGCAGCGTGACTGGGCAGGGCCAAGAGACCCAGTACTTC. Translating it yields CASSVTGQGQETQYF.

The J gene is TRBJ1-2, the V gene TRBV7-2; D unclear. The CDR3 sequence is 13 residues long. V lost 3 bases and J lost 2, with 7 bases in between. In germline, CDR1 is SGHTA, CDR2 FQGNSA. Written as DNA, the CDR3 is TGTGCCAGCAGCTTGAATCAGAACTATGGCTACACCTTC. Amino acid sequence: CASSLNQNYGYTF.

The CDR3 loop is CASSQLAGVIQAQYF. The CDR3 DNA reads TGTGCCAGCAGCCAACTAGCGGGAGTTATCCAGGCGCAGTATTTT. This rearrangement joins TRBV3-1 (or the pseudogene TRBV3-2) to TRBJ2-3; 10 bases fit TRBD2. Germline loops: CDR1 LGHDT, CDR2 YNNKEL (reference sequence). There are 15 residues in the CDR3. The trim removed 2 bases at V and 10 bases at J, leaving 9 bases unmatched.